This T cell receptor beta chain was retrieved from a study of T cell responses to AZD1222 COVID-19 vaccine. Overall study findings and caveats: Repertoires were obtained solely post-peak T cell response. A mostly white British donor set with more females was recruited, and clonal diversity was possibly underestimated. Nearly half of spike-specific TCRs reportedly target variant regions that are unmutated in the B.1.351 and B.1.1.7 variants.

Method: immunoSEQ multiplex PCR; TCRdb's copy keeps in-frame clones and lacks some. The table lists 150,000 to 200,000 clones, approximately 90% of them singletons. This CDR3 contains 15 residues. Between the trimmed V and J ends, which lost 0 bases and 4 bases, there was a span of 10 bases. Germline V gene data show CDR1 as SGHRS and CDR2 as YFSETQ. As to this clone: The antigen remains unidentified.

The source of this sequence is an adult who received the AZD1222 COVID-19 vaccine. The V call is TRBV5-1, the J call TRBJ2-2; D not resolved. This specimen consisted of peripheral blood, obtained 28 days after the second AZD1222 dose. The CDR3 DNA follows: TGCGCCAGCAGCTTGGCCGTAGGCACCACCGGGGAGCTGTTTTTT. Translating gives CASSLAVGTTGELFF.